The clone carrying this T cell receptor (beta chain) was picked up a small number of times. This sample stems from a study of patients and donors after allogeneic stem cell transplantation. The V and J ends lost 4 bases and 7 bases respectively, with 11 bases between them. CDR3 size: 12 residues. From germline, CDR1 is SGHRS and CDR2 YFSETQ. TCRdb used MiXCR to reprocess the RT-PCR reads, holding one entry per CDR3 protein. The sample lists around 200,000 distinct CDR3 sequences, less than 50% occurring once. The sequence derives from a human donor who was either an allogeneic HSCT recipient or a stem cell or donor lymphocyte infusion donor (not recorded which). It is not recorded whose cells these are; they may come from a transplant donor. The sequencing sample was made of blood, either unsorted or a sorted T cell fraction (not recorded which). The chain couples TRBV5-1 to TRBJ1-1; D unclear. The CDR3 is CASSTFEGEAFF. CDR3 nucleotide sequence: TGCGCCAGCAGCACCTTCGAGGGTGAAGCTTTCTTT. The full variable domain, with the rest looked up from reference TRBV5-1 and TRBJ1-1, is KAGVTQTPRYLIKTRGQQVTLSCSPISGHRSVSWYQQTPGQGLQFLFEYFSETQRNKGNFPGRFSGRQFSNSRSEMNVSTLELGDSALYLCASSTFEGEAFFGQGTRLTVV.